This T cell receptor (beta chain) comes out of a study of shared clonotypes between healthy human individuals. The CDR3 is made up of 17 amino acids. The trim removed 9 bases at V and 2 bases at J, leaving 7 bases unmatched. Germline V gene data show CDR1 as SEHNR and CDR2 as FQNEAQ (reference sequence). Points from the study as a whole: Among donors, sharing of clonotypes was expected to be affected by sequencing depth.

Each cell subset's genomic DNA was divided evenly among several immunoSEQ plates. The authors ran unsorted PBMC replicate PCRs on 300 ng DNA, 25,000 to 35,000 T cell genomes. The table came from immunoSEQ multiplex PCR; TCRdb's copy has only in-frame clones and leaves some out. Among about 560,000 clones, around three quarters were seen once, and the ten largest hold 12%. A remark on this clone: What it recognizes is unknown.

The V gene is TRBV7-9, the J gene TRBJ2-2, with TRBD2 identical over 15 bases. Sequencing was carried out using PBMCs. This receptor was taken from a woman between 40 and 55 years old in good health. Some clones in this sample may be carry-over from other donors' samples. This CDR3 reads CASSGLAGGPNTGELFF. The CDR3 bases are TGTGCCAGTTCCGGACTAGCGGGAGGGCCAAACACCGGGGAGCTGTTTTTT.